This T cell receptor beta chain was documented in a study of T cell clones after liver transplantation. V dropped 0 bases and J dropped 4 bases, with 11 bases sitting between them. Germline CDR1 reads SGHRS; CDR2 reads YFSETQ. The CDR3 consists of 15 residues. The data were produced by immunoSEQ multiplex PCR, yet TCRdb's version contains in-frame clones alone and is incomplete. The sample consists of around 100,000 clones, around 83% of them appearing once. This clone was picked up a small number of times. The sequences come from CD4+ T cells from blood, collected before liver transplant. This clonotype was sampled from a human donor who received a liver transplant. V and J are TRBV5-1 and TRBJ1-5; D is uncertain. The CDR3 here is CASSLDGRWNQPQHF. Here the CDR3 DNA reads TGCGCCAGCAGCTTGGACGGGAGATGGAATCAGCCCCAGCATTTT.